This T cell receptor (beta chain) stems from a study of T-cell reconstitution after alpha-beta-depleted transplantation in children (dated by TCRdb to 2016 to 2018). In terms of the full investigation: Using TCR repertoire profiling, the study followed T-cell immune reconstitution in a quantitative way in children after TCRalphabeta/CD19-depleted allogeneic hematopoietic cell transplantation.

Compared with germline, V lacks 4 bases and J lacks 3 bases; bases without a gene match: 4. CDR1 PRHDT and CDR2 FYEKMQ were looked up in the germline V gene (reference sequence). From cysteine to phenylalanine, the CDR3 is 15 amino acids long. The DNA shown is the 45-base CDR3, in frame from base 1. Receptor libraries were prepared by PCR. The reads were generated on an Illumina HiSeq 2500. TCR library preparation used molecular barcoding, with unique molecular identifiers applied to normalize quantification of the TCRbeta repertoire. The public reads were quality trimmed at Q25 with fastp and then assembled into clones with MiXCR by TCRdb, keeping productive beta chains. Each CDR3 protein gets just one entry, which takes the most common genes and DNA from the rows behind it. Across this sample there are over 200,000 distinct CDR3 sequences, with 8% to 10% seen only once. Approximately 5.9% of the sample is in the top ten clones.

This clonotype was recorded many times. This clone's antigen is unknown. The input lacks base qualities; no much larger clone sits a single base away. This clonotype was sampled from a human donor who donated a stem cell graft to a child with acute lymphoblastic leukemia. The input for sequencing was PBMCs from the stem cell graft donor, taken from the stem cell graft. Recombination linked TRBV13 to TRBJ2-1, with 9 junctional bases fitting TRBD1. CDR3 region: CASSSQGQGYNEQFF. The bases read TGTGCCAGCAGCTCACAGGGACAGGGCTACAATGAGCAGTTCTTC. Outside the CDR3, residues come from the reference TRBV13 and TRBJ2-1 proteins, so the full variable domain is: AAGVIQSPRHLIKEKRETATLKCYPIPRHDTVYWYQQGPGQDPQFLISFYEKMQSDKGSIPDRFSAQQFSDYHSELNMSSLELGDSALYFCASSSQGQGYNEQFFGPGTRLTVL.